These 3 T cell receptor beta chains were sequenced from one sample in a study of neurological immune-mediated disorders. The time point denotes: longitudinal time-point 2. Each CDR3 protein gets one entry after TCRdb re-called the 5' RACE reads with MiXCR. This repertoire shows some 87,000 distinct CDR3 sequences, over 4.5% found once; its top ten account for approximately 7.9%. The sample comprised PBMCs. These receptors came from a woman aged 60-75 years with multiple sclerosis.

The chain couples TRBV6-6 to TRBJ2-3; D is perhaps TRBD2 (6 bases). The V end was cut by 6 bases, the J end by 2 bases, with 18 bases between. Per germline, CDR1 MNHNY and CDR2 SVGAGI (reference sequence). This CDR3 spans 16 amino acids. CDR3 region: CASSHVGRGYTDTQYF. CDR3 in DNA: TGTGCCAGCAGCCACGTAGGGCGGGGTTACACAGATACGCAGTATTTT.

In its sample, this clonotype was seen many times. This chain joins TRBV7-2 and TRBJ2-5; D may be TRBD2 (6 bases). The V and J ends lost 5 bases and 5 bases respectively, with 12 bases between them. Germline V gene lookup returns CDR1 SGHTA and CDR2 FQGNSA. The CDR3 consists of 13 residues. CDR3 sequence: CASSPVGGETQYF. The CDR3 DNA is TGTGCCAGCAGCCCCGTGGGGGGTGAGACCCAGTACTTC.

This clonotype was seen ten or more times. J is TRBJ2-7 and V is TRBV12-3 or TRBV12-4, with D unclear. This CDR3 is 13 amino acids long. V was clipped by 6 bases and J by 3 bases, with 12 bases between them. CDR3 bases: TGTGCCAGCAGCTCCGGGCCAAGCTACGAGCAGTACTTC. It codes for CASSSGPSYEQYF.